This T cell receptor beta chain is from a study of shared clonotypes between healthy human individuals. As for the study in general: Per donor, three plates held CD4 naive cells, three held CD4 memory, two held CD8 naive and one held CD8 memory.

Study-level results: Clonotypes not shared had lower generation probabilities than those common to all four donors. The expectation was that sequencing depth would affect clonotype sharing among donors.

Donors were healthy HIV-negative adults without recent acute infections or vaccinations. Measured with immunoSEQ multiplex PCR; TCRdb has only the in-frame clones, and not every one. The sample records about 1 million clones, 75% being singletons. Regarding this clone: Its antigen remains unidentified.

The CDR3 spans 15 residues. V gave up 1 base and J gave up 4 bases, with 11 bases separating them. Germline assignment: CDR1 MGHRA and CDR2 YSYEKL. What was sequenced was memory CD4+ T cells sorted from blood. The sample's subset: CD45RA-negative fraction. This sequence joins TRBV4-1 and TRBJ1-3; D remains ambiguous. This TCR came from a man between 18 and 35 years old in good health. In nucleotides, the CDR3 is TGCGCCAGCAGCCAAGCGACTAGCCGCGGAAACACCATATATTTT. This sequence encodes CASSQATSRGNTIYF.